This paragraph reports one T cell receptor beta chain. What it binds is not known. These data originate in a study of T cell responses to AZD1222 COVID-19 vaccine. This CDR3 is built from 15 residues. CDR1 is SGDLS, CDR2 YYNGEE, per germline. Trimming removed 3 bases from V and 6 bases from J, with 15 bases in between. Profiled with immunoSEQ multiplex PCR; TCRdb holds only in-frame clones, not every one. The table lists about 120,000 clones, 88% of them singletons, with roughly 6.7% in the top ten. General study results and limits: Spike-specific TCR breadth and depth grew following two AZD1222 doses.

The starting material was peripheral blood, obtained 28 days after the second AZD1222 dose. This TCR came from an adult who received the AZD1222 COVID-19 vaccine. The chain links TRBV9 to TRBJ2-2; no reliable D call. CDR3 coding DNA: TGTGCCAGCAGCGCCTCAGGATTTGTGGCCGGGGAGCTGTTTTTT. It is translated as CASSASGFVAGELFF.